Listed here are 5 T cell receptor beta chains from one sample, sequenced in a study of T cell changes during pregnancy in multiple sclerosis. Profiling relied on immunoSEQ multiplex PCR, and the TCRdb table lists in-frame clones only, not all of them. The sample gives around 95,000 clones, roughly 90% of which show up once; 1.9% is in the top ten. The sample was peripheral blood, taken after pregnancy. These receptors all stem from a female donor with multiple sclerosis, enrolled in a pregnancy study.

This clone was seen only a few times. The rearrangement links TRBV14 to TRBJ1-3; no clear D gene. CDR1 and CDR2 (germline): SGHDN, FVKESK. The CDR3 is 15 amino acids. Trimming stripped 4 bases from V and 0 bases from J, with 10 bases between. Written as DNA, the CDR3 is TGTGCCAGCAGCCCCCGGGTCAGCTCTGGAAACACCATATATTTT. It codes for CASSPRVSSGNTIYF.

The chain carries TRBV19 and TRBJ1-1; a possible D gene is TRBD1 (6 bases). Germline-derived CDR1 and CDR2 are LNHDA and SQIVND (reference sequence). The CDR3 covers 13 residues. V was clipped by 7 bases and J by 1 base, with 10 bases between them. DNA of the CDR3: TGTGCCAGTACCTTGGACAGGAACACTGAAGCTTTCTTT. Translating gives CASTLDRNTEAFF.

The V and J genes are TRBV19 and TRBJ1-5; D remains ambiguous. From germline, CDR1 is LNHDA and CDR2 SQIVND (reference sequence). This CDR3 region has 15 residues. Trimming removed 6 bases at V and 0 bases at J, with 12 bases between. CDR3 amino acids: CASRALIYSNQPQHF. CDR3 in DNA: TGTGCCAGTAGGGCCCTCATTTATAGCAATCAGCCCCAGCATTTT.

The CDR3 loop reads CASSYAHVGPPELFF. CDR3 nucleotide sequence: TGTGCCAGCAGTTATGCTCACGTGGGGCCACCGGAGCTGTTTTTT. V usage is TRBV6-5 and J usage is TRBJ2-2; D might be TRBD1 (5 bases). The CDR3 totals 15 residues. Deletions cut 3 bases from V and 10 bases from J, with 18 bases between. Germline loops: CDR1 MNHEY, CDR2 SVGAGI.

This chain joins TRBV5-1 and TRBJ2-6; a weak D match, TRBD1 (6 bases). There are 16 residues in the CDR3. Deletions cut 5 bases from V and 1 base from J, with 13 bases between. CDR1 SGHRS and CDR2 YFSETQ come from the germline V gene. The CDR3 loop is CASSTGSISGANVLTF. The CDR3 DNA reads as TGCGCCAGCAGTACAGGGTCCATATCTGGGGCCAACGTCCTGACTTTC.